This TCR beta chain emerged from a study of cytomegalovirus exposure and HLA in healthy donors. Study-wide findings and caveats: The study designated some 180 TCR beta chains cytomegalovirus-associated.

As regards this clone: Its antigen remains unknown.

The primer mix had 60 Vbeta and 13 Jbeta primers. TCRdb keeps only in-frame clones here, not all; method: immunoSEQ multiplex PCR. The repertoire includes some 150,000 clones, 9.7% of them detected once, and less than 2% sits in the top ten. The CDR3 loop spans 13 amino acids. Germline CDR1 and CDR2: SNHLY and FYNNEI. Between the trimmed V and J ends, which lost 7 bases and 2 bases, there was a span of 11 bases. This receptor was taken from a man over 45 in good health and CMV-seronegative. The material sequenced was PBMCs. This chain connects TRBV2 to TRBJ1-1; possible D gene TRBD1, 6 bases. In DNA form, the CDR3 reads TGTGCCAGCACTTCGGACAGTAACACTGAAGCTTTCTTT. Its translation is CASTSDSNTEAFF.